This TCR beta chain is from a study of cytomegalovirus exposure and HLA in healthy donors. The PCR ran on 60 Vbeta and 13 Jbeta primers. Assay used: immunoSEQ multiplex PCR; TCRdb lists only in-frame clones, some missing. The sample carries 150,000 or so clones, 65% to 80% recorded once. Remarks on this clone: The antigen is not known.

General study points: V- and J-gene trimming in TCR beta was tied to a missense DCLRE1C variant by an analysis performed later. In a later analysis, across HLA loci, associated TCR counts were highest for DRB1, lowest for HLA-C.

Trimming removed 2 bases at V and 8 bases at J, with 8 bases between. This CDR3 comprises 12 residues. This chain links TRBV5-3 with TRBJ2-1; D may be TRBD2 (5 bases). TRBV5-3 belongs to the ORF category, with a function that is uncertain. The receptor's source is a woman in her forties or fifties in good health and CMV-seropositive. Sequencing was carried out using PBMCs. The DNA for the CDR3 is TGTGCCAGAAGCTTTAAGAGGGATGAGCAGTTCTTC. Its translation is CARSFKRDEQFF.